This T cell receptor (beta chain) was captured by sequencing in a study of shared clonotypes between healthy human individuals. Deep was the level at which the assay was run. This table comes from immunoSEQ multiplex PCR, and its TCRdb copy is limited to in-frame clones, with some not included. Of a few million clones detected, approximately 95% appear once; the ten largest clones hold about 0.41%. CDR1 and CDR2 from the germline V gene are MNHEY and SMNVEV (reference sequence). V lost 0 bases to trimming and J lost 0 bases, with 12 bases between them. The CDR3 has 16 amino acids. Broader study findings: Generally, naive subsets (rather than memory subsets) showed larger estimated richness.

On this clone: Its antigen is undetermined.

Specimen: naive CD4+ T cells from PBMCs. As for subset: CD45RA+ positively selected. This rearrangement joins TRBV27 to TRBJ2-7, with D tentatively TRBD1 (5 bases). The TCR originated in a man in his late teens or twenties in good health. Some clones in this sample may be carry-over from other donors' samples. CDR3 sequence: CASSLSFQGFSYEQYF. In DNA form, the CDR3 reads TGTGCCAGCAGTTTATCGTTTCAGGGATTCTCCTACGAGCAGTACTTC.